This TCR beta chain came from a study of blood T cell repertoires in COVID-19. Background on the study: Sites in the United States, Italy and Spain provided acute and convalescent COVID-19 samples.

Libraries were prepared by immunoSEQ multiplex PCR; TCRdb keeps only in-frame clonotypes and omits some of them. The data contain fewer than 400,000 clones, about 85% of them seen just once; the ten biggest clones take up around 1.8%. This clone was counted a single time. Trimming cost V 6 bases and J 6 bases, with 19 bases left between them. This CDR3 has 15 residues. In germline, CDR1 is MNHEY, CDR2 SVGAGI. This receptor was taken from a woman in her twenties or thirties who had been exposed to COVID-19. The V gene is TRBV6-5, the J gene TRBJ2-3; TRBD1 is a possible D gene (7 bases). Sequencing was done on a sample of PBMCs or T cells enriched from blood (not recorded which). The CDR3, as DNA: TGTGCCAGCAGCCGAAAGACAGGGAGGATGGATACGCAGTATTTT. Its translation is CASSRKTGRMDTQYF.